This TCR beta chain derives from a study of T cell repertoires in cytomegalovirus infection. The CDR3 has 13 amino acids. Germline loops: CDR1 DFQATT, CDR2 SNEGSKA (reference sequence). V was shortened by 3 bases and J by 10 bases, with 13 bases between the two germline ends. MiXCR, applied by TCRdb to the reads, yields one record per CDR3 protein. This table has about half a million distinct CDR3 sequences, about 44% appearing once. In its sample, this clonotype was seen a few times. Its antigen is unidentified. Sample: cultured PBMCs, taken from culture after CMV antigen stimulation. The chain links TRBV20-1 to TRBJ1-6, with unresolved D. This sequence originates from a human donor in good health (CMV status not recorded). Some clones in this sample may be carry-over from other donors' samples. Here the CDR3 DNA reads TGCAGTGCTAGGTTGGGGATACGGTCACCCCTCCACTTT. Protein product: CSARLGIRSPLHF.